The rows below give T cell receptor beta chains drawn from one sample of a study of cytomegalovirus exposure and HLA in healthy donors. Some clones are missing from TCRdb's copy, which holds only in-frame ones; the method was immunoSEQ multiplex PCR. The sample lists 130,000 or so clones; about 8.5% were seen once. The sample comprised PBMCs. All receptors come from a man aged 40-49 years in good health and CMV-seronegative. The CDR3 runs from the conserved cysteine through the conserved F or W. A D gene is named only where the DNA matches it firmly. Clone size is not always given. Where it is, it says once, few, many or a class for expanded clones.

J | D | size | V | DNA | CDR3
TRBJ2-3 | TRBD2 | few | TRBV5-6 | TGTGCCAGCAGCTTGGCAGCGGGGCCAGATACGCAGTATTTT | CASSLAAGPDTQYF
TRBJ2-1 | TRBD2 | NA | TRBV2 | TGTGCCAGCACCGGACTAGCCGGGGTGCAGTTCTTC | CASTGLAGVQFF
TRBJ1-3 | NA | NA | TRBV30 | TGTGCCTGGAGTGTACTAGGCGGAAACACCATATATTTT | CAWSVLGGNTIYF
TRBJ1-2 | NA | few | TRBV6-1 | TGTGCCAGCAGTGAATTGGGCGGGAGTAATGGCTACACCTTC | CASSELGGSNGYTF
TRBJ2-2 | NA | few | TRBV29-1 | TGCAGCGTTAGGGAGAGCGGGAACACCGGGGAGCTGTTTTTT | CSVRESGNTGELFF
TRBJ1-4 | NA | NA | TRBV7-8 | TGTGCCAGCAGCTTACAAGGCAGCGGAGAAGAAAAACTGTTTTTT | CASSLQGSGEEKLFF
TRBJ1-1 | NA | NA | TRBV5-1 | TGCGCCACAGGTGAAGCTTTCTTT | CATGEAFF
TRBJ2-7 | TRBD1 | NA | TRBV18 | TGTGCCAGCTCACCGGTGGGGACAGCTCCCCACGAGCAGTACTTC | CASSPVGTAPHEQYF
TRBJ2-7 | TRBD1 | NA | TRBV11-2 | TGTGCCAGCAGCTTAGCTAGGGGGCAAAGCGACGAGCAGTACTTC | CASSLARGQSDEQYF
TRBJ1-2 | NA | few | TRBV4-1 | TGCGCCAGCAGCCAGGACGACGGGGCTAACTATGGCTACACCTTC | CASSQDDGANYGYTF
TRBJ1-5 | NA | few | TRBV27 | TGTGCCAGCAGTTTAGGCGCAGGGCAGCCCCAGCATTTT | CASSLGAGQPQHF
TRBJ2-1 | TRBD2 | NA | TRBV4-2 | TGTGCCAGCAGCCAAGATCGGGGGGCGCTGAGCGGGGGCTACAATGAGCAGTTCTTC | CASSQDRGALSGGYNEQFF
TRBJ1-5 | TRBD1 | NA | TRBV18 | TGTGCCAGCTCATCCCCGGGACAGGGAACTAATCAGCCCCAGCATTTT | CASSSPGQGTNQPQHF
TRBJ1-2 | NA | NA | TRBV30 | TGTGCCTGGACTTTGGGGGTAGCGGATGGCTACACCTTC | CAWTLGVADGYTF
TRBJ2-7 | NA | few | TRBV27 | TGTGCCAGCAGTTCCCGAACAGGGTACGAGCAGTACTTC | CASSSRTGYEQYF
TRBJ2-1 | NA | NA | TRBV9 | TGTGCCAGCAGCGTAAGCGGGTTTGTATACAATGAGCAGTTCTTC | CASSVSGFVYNEQFF
TRBJ1-2 | NA | NA | TRBV10-3 | TGTGCCATCAGTGACGAAAGGGGGTTAGGGTATGGCTACACTTTC | CAISDERGLGYGYTF
TRBJ2-5 | NA | few | TRBV19 | TGTGCCAGTACCTCGGACCAAGAGACCCAGTACTTC | CASTSDQETQYF
TRBJ2-1 | TRBD1 | few | TRBV28 | TGTGCCAGCCGACCCCCGGGACAGAACAATGAGCAGTTCTTC | CASRPPGQNNEQFF
TRBJ2-2 | TRBD1 | NA | TRBV4-1 | TGCGCCAGCAGCTCGTGGACAGGGAACACCGGGGAGCTGTTTTTT | CASSSWTGNTGELFF
TRBJ2-7 | NA | few | TRBV5-4 | TGTGCCAGCAGCTTGGACCCAGGGACCTACGAGCAGTACTTC | CASSLDPGTYEQYF
TRBJ2-3 | NA | few | TRBV5-1 | TGCGCCAGCAGGGTTGGGACTTCTAGCACAGATACGCAGTATTTT | CASRVGTSSTDTQYF
TRBJ2-1 | TRBD1 | few | TRBV5-1 | TGCGCCAGCAGCTTACAGCCCGGGACAGCCTACAATGAGCAGTTCTTC | CASSLQPGTAYNEQFF
TRBJ2-7 | TRBD1 | few | TRBV5-1 | TGCGCCAGCAGCCGAGCGGACAGGGCGAGCGAGCAGTACTTC | CASSRADRASEQYF
TRBJ1-2 | TRBD1 | NA | TRBV7-8 | TGTGCCAGCAGCTCTCTGGGACAGAGTGCTAACTATGGCTACACCTTC | CASSSLGQSANYGYTF
TRBJ2-2 | NA | NA | TRBV9 | TGTGCCAGCAGCGTAGTCAGGGCGAACACCGGGGAGCTGTTTTTT | CASSVVRANTGELFF
TRBJ2-5 | TRBD1 | NA | TRBV12-5 | TGTGCTAGTGGTTTGGGGACAGGGGGATCCCAAGAGACCCAGTACTTC | CASGLGTGGSQETQYF
TRBJ2-5 | NA | few | TRBV5-5 | TGTGCCAGCAGACAAGAGCGGTCCTGGGAGAACCAGTACTTC | CASRQERSWENQYF
TRBJ2-5 | NA | NA | TRBV27 | TGTGCCAGCAGTCCACAGGTTGGGGAGACCCAGTACTTC | CASSPQVGETQYF
TRBJ1-1 | NA | few | TRBV5-6 | TGTGCCAGCAGCTTGGCGGCAGGGCTGGCTGAAGCTTTCTTT | CASSLAAGLAEAFF
TRBJ2-1 | TRBD1 | few | TRBV4-1 | TGCGCCAGCAGCCAGGACAGGGCGAATGAGCAGTTCTTC | CASSQDRANEQFF
TRBJ2-5 | TRBD2 | NA | TRBV18 | TGTGCCAGCTCACCCGGGACTAGCGGGGGTGAGACCCAGTACTTC | CASSPGTSGGETQYF
TRBJ1-2 | TRBD1 | NA | TRBV27 | TGTGCCAGTGGAGACAGGGGGCTAGGCTACACCTTC | CASGDRGLGYTF
TRBJ1-5 | NA | NA | TRBV9 | TGTGCCAGCAGCGTAGAGGAGGATCAGCCCCAGCATTTT | CASSVEEDQPQHF
TRBJ2-7 | TRBD1 | NA | TRBV4-1 | TGCGCCAGCTCCCGGACAGGGATCTCCTACGAGCAGTACTTC | CASSRTGISYEQYF
TRBJ2-7 | NA | NA | TRBV5-6 | TGTGCCAGCAGCTTGGCTCCCACCTCCTACGAGCAGTACTTC | CASSLAPTSYEQYF
TRBJ1-6 | NA | few | TRBV9 | TGTGCCAGCAGCGCCGGTCATTCACCCCTCCACTTT | CASSAGHSPLHF
TRBJ1-2 | TRBD1 | many | TRBV6-5 | TGTGCCAGCAGTTGGACAGGGGGCTATGGCTACACCTTC | CASSWTGGYGYTF
TRBJ1-1 | NA | NA | TRBV30 | TGTGCCTGGAGTGTTTCGAGGCGTTGGGCTGAAGCTTTCTTT | CAWSVSRRWAEAFF
TRBJ1-1 | NA | few | TRBV5-1 | TGCGCCAGCAGCTTGGTACAGTCCACTGAAGCTTTCTTT | CASSLVQSTEAFF
TRBJ1-2 | NA | few | TRBV2 | TGTGCCAGCAGTGAAGAGGCAGGGGTCTATGGCTACACCTTC | CASSEEAGVYGYTF
TRBJ1-5 | NA | few | TRBV2 | TGTGCCAGCAGTGAAGGAGATAGCAATCAGCCCCAGCATTTT | CASSEGDSNQPQHF
TRBJ1-1 | NA | few | TRBV9 | TGTGCCAGCAGCGTAGGTCTAAGAGCTGAAGCTTTCTTT | CASSVGLRAEAFF
TRBJ2-5 | TRBD2 | few | TRBV5-4 | TGTGCCAGCAGCTTTAATCCCCTAGCGGGGGGAGAGACCCAGTACTTC | CASSFNPLAGGETQYF
TRBJ2-5 | TRBD1 | few | TRBV11-2 | TGTGCCAGCAGCCCCCGGACAGGTTTAGAGACCCAGTACTTC | CASSPRTGLETQYF
TRBJ2-7 | NA | NA | TRBV5-8 | TGTGCCAGCAGCTTGGGCGTAGGGGGGGTATACGAGCAGTACTTC | CASSLGVGGVYEQYF
TRBJ2-1 | TRBD2 | NA | TRBV6-5 | TGTGCCACCTTAAGACCGCGGGAGGTTTACAATGAGCAGTTCTTC | CATLRPREVYNEQFF
TRBJ2-1 | TRBD1 | NA | TRBV7-3 | TGTGCCAGCAGCTTAAGGGGACAGGGACAAAATGAGCAGTTCTTC | CASSLRGQGQNEQFF
TRBJ2-1 | TRBD2 | NA | TRBV2 | TGTGCCAGCAGTACGGGACTAGGGGGCAATGAGCAGTTCTTC | CASSTGLGGNEQFF
TRBJ1-5 | NA | NA | TRBV14 | TGTGCCAGCAGCCAAGCTAATCAGCCCCAGCATTTT | CASSQANQPQHF
TRBJ2-5 | NA | NA | TRBV19 | TGTGCCAGTAGTATAGACTCAGGGGAGACCCAGTACTTC | CASSIDSGETQYF
TRBJ2-7 | TRBD2 | few | TRBV4-1 | TGCGCCAGCAGCCAAGGTCGATTCACGGGGGGGCCACGAAACGAGCAGTACTTC | CASSQGRFTGGPRNEQYF
TRBJ2-5 | NA | NA | TRBV27 | TGTGCCAGCAGTTTAGCAGGGAGCGGGGAGACCCAGTACTTC | CASSLAGSGETQYF
TRBJ2-3 | TRBD2 | NA | TRBV7-2 | TGTGCCAGCAGCTCTCAGGAGCGGGGACTAGCATCTGATACGCAGTATTTT | CASSSQERGLASDTQYF
TRBJ2-7 | TRBD1 | NA | TRBV9 | TGTGCCAGCAGCGTAGGATCCGGGACAGTTTCCTACGAGCAGTACTTC | CASSVGSGTVSYEQYF